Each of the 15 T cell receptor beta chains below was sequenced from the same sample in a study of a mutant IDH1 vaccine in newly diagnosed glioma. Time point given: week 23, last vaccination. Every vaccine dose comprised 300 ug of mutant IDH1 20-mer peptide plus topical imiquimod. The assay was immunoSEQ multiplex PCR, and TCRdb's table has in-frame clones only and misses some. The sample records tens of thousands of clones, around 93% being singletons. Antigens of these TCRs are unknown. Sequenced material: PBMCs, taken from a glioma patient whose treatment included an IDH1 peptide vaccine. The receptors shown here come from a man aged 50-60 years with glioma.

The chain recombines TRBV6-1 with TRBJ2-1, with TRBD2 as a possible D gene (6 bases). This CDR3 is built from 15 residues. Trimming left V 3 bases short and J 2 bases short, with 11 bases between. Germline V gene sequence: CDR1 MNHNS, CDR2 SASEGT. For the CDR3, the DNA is TGTGCCAGCAGTGAGACTAGTATCCCCTACAATGAGCAGTTCTTC. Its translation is CASSETSIPYNEQFF.

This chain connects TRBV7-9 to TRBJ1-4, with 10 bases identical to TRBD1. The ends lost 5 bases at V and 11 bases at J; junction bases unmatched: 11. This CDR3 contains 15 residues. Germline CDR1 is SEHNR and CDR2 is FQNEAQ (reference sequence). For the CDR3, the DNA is TGTGCCAGCAGCCCCGGGGGACAGGGGAGGGGGAAACTGTTTTTT. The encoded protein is CASSPGGQGRGKLFF.

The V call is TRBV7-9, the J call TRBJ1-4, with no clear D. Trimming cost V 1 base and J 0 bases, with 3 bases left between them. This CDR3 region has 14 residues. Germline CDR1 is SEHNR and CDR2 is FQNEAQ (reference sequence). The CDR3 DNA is TGTGCCAGCAGCTTAGTTTCAACTAATGAAAAACTGTTTTTT. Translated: CASSLVSTNEKLFF.

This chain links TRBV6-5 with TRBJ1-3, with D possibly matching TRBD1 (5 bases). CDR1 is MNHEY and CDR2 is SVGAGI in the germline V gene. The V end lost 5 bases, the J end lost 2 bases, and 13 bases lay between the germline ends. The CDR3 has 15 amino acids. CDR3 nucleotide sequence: TGTGCCAGCAGTCGCAGGGTATCCGCTGGAAACACCATATATTTT. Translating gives CASSRRVSAGNTIYF.

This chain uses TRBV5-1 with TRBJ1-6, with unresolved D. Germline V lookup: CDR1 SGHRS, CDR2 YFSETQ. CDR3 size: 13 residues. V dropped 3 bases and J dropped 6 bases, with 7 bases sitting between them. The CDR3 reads CASSSHSNSPLHF. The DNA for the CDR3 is TGCGCCAGCAGCTCCCACAGTAATTCACCCCTCCACTTT. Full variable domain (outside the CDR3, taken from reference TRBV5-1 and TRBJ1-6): KAGVTQTPRYLIKTRGQQVTLSCSPISGHRSVSWYQQTPGQGLQFLFEYFSETQRNKGNFPGRFSGRQFSNSRSEMNVSTLELGDSALYLCASSSHSNSPLHFGNGTRLTVT.

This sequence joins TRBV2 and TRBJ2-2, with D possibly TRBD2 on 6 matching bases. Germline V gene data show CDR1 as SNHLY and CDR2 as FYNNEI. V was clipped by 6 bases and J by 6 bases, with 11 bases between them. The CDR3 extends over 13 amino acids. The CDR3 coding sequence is TGTGCCAGCAGCCTAGCGAGGGCCGGGGAGCTGTTTTTT. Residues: CASSLARAGELFF.

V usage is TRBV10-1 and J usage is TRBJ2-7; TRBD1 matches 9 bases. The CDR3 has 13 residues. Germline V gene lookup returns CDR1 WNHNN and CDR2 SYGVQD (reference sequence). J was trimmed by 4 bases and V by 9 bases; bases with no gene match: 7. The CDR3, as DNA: TGCGCCAGGAGGGACAGGGAACTTTACGAGCAGTACTTC. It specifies CARRDRELYEQYF.

The CDR3 spells CASSASQGGHTEAFF. Written as DNA, the CDR3 is TGTGCCAGCAGCGCCTCGCAGGGAGGCCACACTGAAGCTTTCTTT. The chain has TRBV9 and TRBJ1-1, with TRBD1 as a possible D gene (5 bases). Looked up from germline, CDR1 is SGDLS and CDR2 is YYNGEE. The ends were cut back, 3 bases at V and 3 bases at J, with 15 bases in the middle. The CDR3 spans 15 residues.

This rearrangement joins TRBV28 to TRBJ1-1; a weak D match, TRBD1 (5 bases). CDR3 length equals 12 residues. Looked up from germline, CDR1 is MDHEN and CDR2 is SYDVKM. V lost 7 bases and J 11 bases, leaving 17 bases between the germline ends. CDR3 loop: CASTLEGSYAFF. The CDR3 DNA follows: TGTGCCAGCACCCTTGAGGGGTCGTATGCTTTCTTT. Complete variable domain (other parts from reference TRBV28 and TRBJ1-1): DVKVTQSSRYLVKRTGEKVFLECVQDMDHENMFWYRQDPGLGLRLIYFSYDVKMKEKGDIPEGYSVSREKKERFSLILESASTNQTSMYLCASTLEGSYAFFGQGTRLTVV.

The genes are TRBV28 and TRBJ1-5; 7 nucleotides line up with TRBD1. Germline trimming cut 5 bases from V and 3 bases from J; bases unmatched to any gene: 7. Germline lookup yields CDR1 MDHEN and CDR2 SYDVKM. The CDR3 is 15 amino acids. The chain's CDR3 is CASSRLTGINQPQHF. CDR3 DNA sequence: TGTGCCAGCAGTCGGCTGACAGGGATCAATCAGCCCCAGCATTTT.

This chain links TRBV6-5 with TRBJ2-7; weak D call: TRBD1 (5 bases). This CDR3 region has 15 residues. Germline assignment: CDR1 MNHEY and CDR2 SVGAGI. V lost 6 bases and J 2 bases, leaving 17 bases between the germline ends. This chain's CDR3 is CASRRQSSPTYEQYF. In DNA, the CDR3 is TGTGCCAGCAGGCGACAGTCATCCCCCACCTACGAGCAGTACTTC.

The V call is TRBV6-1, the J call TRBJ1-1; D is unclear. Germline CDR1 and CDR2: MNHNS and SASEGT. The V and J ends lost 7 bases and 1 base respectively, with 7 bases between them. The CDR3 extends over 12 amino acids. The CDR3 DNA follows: TGTGCCAGCACCCCCTGGAACACTGAAGCTTTCTTT. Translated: CASTPWNTEAFF.

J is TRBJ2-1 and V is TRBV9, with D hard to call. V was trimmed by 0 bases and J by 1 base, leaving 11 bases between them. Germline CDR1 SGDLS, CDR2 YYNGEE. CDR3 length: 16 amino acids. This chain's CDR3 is CASSVATDPSYNEQFF. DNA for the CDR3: TGTGCCAGCAGCGTAGCTACGGACCCATCCTACAATGAGCAGTTCTTC. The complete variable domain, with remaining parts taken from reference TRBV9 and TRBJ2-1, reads DSGVTQTPKHLITATGQRVTLRCSPRSGDLSVYWYQQSLDQGLQFLIQYYNGEERAKGNILERFSAQQFPDLHSELNLSSLELGDSALYFCASSVATDPSYNEQFFGPGTRLTVL.

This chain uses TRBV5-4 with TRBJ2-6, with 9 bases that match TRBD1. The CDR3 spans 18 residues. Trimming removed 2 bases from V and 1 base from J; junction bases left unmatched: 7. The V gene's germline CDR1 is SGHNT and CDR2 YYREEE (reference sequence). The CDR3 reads CASSFVRDRVSGANVLTF. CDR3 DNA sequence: TGTGCCAGCAGCTTTGTAAGGGACAGGGTTTCTGGGGCCAACGTCCTGACTTTC.

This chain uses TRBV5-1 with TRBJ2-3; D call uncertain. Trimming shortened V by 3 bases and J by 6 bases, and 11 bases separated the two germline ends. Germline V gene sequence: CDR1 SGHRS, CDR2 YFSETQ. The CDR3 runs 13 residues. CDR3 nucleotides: TGCGCCAGCAGCTCCGGGTCCGACGATACGCAGTATTTT. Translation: CASSSGSDDTQYF.